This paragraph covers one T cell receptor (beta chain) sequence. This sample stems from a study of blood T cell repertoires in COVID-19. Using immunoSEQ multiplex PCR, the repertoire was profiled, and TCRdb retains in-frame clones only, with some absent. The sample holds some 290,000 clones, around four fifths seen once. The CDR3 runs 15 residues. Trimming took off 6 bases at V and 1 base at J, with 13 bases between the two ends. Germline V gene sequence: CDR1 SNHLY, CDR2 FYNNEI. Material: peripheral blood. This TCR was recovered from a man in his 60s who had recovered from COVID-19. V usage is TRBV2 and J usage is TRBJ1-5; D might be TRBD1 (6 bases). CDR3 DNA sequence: TGTGCCAGCAGGGGAGGGGGTTCCAGCAATCAGCCCCAGCATTTT. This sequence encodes CASRGGGSSNQPQHF. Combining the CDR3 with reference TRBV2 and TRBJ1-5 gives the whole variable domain EPEVTQTPSHQVTQMGQEVILRCVPISNHLYFYWYRQILGQKVEFLVSFYNNEISEKSEIFDDQFSVERPDGSNFTLKIRSTKLEDSAMYFCASRGGGSSNQPQHFGDGTRLSIL.